This TCR beta chain was sequenced in a study of blood T cell repertoires in COVID-19 (dated by TCRdb to between 2020 and 2021). Study-wide context: Collaborator samples came from the United States, Italy and Spain and covered acute and convalescent phases of COVID-19. The material from the prospective study consisted of cDNA or gDNA derived from T cells, B-cell-depleted T cells, or PBMCs. Subjects who had been exposed to COVID-19, were actively infected with it, or had recovered from it provided the deeply sampled blood TCRbeta repertoires that made up the dataset. A freely available public database, intended as a resource for researchers studying the immune response to SARS-CoV-2, is where the repertoires were released. Samples came from the ongoing ImmuneRACE study (first 160 participants) plus 1,254 subjects from 6 global collaborators. Nearly every sample came with metadata listing a de-identified subject ID, COVID-19 status, age in years and sex. Where HLA class I and class II types were available, the types were taken from metadata supplied by the sample provider, not from assay-based typing.

Collaborating institutions collected whole blood in K2EDTA tubes following their own protocols. For TCRbeta analysis, collaborators shipped samples in one of three forms: frozen whole blood, isolated PBMCs, or DNA extracted from either of those sample types. For this clone: Its cognate antigen has yet to be identified. No base qualities exist here, and no much larger clone lies one base off it.

TCRbeta CDR3 regions were amplified from genomic DNA using the immunoSEQ Assay, a bias-controlled multiplex PCR. Per the authors' processing: Nucleated cell counts per sample were estimated from amplification of reference gene primers within the assay. Sequence reads were collapsed and filtered to measure the absolute abundance of every unique TCRbeta CDR3 rearrangement. Productive Simpson clonality was computed per sample as the square root of Simpson's diversity index over productive rearrangements. TCRdb retrieved this table from immuneACCESS and kept in-frame rearrangements only. Not all clones are present; in checked studies, unresolved V genes account for under half, and no reason is known for the remainder. The D gene and trimming were derived from the DNA, and the V and J assignments and clone size from that table. The sample records roughly 27,000 clones, around nine tenths of which are singletons. The leading ten clones occupy approximately 5% of the sample.

Beyond this particular receptor, the publication reports: How much clinical and demographic metadata was included differed by source and by participant, and the metadata was provided uncurated.

CDR1 and CDR2 were assigned from the germline V gene (reference sequence) as LNHDA and SQIVND. Germline trimming amounts to 6 bases on V and 0 bases on J, with 8 as the count of junction bases outside the gene matches. The CDR3 has 16 amino acids, counting the end cysteine and phenylalanine. Only the CDR3 DNA is retained, 48 bases long and in frame from the first base. Sequenced material: peripheral blood. This TCR was recovered from a human donor in a cohort sampled during active COVID-19. The chain is encoded by TRBV19 joined to TRBJ1-5; 7 of the junction bases match TRBD1. The base sequence is TGTGCCAGTAGCAGTAGGACAGGTAATAGCAATCAGCCCCAGCATTTT. Its product reads: CASSSRTGNSNQPQHF.